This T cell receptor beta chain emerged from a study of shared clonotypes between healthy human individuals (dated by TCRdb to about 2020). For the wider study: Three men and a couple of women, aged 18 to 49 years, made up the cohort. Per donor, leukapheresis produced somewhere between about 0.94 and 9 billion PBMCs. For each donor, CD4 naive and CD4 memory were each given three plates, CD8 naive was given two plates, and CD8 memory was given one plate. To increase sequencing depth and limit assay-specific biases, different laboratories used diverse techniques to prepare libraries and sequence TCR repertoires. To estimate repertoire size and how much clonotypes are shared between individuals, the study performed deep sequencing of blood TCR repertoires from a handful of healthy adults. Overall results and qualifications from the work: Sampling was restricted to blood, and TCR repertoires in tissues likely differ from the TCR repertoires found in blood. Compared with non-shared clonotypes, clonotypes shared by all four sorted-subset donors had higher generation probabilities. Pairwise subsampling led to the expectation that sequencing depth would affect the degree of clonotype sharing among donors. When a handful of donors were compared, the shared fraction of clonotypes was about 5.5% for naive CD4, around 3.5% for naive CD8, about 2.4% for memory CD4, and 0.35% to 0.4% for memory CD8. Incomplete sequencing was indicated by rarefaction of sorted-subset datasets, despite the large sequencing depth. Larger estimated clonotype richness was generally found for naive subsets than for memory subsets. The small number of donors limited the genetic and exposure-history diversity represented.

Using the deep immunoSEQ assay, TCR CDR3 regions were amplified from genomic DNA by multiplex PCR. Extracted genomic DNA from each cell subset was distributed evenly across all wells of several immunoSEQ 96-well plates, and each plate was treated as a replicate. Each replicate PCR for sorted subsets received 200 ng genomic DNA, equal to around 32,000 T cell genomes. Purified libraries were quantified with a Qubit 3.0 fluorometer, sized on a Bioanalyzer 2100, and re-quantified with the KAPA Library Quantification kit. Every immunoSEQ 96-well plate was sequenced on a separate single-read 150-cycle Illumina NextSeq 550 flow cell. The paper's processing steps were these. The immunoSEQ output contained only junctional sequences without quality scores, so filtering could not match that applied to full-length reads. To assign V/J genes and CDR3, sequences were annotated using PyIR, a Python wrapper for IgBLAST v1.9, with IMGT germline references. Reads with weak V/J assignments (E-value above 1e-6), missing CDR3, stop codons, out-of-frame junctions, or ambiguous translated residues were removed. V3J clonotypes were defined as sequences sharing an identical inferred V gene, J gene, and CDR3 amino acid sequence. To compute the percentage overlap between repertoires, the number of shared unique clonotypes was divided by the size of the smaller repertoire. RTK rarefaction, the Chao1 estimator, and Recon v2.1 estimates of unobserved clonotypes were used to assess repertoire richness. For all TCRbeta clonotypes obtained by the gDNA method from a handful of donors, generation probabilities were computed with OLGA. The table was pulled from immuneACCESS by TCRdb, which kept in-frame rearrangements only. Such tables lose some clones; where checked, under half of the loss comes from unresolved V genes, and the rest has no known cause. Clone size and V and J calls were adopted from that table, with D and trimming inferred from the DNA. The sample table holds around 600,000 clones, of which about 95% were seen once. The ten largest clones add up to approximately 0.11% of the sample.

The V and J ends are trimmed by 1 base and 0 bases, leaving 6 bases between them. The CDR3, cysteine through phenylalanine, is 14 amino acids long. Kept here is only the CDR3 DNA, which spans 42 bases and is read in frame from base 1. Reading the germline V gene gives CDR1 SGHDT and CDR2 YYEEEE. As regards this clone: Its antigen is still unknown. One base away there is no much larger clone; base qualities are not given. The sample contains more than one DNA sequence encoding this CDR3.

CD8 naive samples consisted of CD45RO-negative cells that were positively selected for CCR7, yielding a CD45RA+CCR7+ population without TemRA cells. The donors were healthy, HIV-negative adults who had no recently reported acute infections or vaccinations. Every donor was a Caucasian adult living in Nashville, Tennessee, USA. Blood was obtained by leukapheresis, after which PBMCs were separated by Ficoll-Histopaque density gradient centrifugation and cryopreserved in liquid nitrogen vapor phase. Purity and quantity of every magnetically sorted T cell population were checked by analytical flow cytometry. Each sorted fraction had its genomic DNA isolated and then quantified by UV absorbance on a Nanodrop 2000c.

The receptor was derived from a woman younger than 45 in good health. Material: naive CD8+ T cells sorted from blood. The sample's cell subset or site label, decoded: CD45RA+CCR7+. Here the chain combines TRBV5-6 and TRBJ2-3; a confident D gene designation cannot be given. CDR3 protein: CASSLSSSTDTQYF. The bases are TGTGCCAGCAGCTTGTCTTCGAGCACAGATACGCAGTATTTT.